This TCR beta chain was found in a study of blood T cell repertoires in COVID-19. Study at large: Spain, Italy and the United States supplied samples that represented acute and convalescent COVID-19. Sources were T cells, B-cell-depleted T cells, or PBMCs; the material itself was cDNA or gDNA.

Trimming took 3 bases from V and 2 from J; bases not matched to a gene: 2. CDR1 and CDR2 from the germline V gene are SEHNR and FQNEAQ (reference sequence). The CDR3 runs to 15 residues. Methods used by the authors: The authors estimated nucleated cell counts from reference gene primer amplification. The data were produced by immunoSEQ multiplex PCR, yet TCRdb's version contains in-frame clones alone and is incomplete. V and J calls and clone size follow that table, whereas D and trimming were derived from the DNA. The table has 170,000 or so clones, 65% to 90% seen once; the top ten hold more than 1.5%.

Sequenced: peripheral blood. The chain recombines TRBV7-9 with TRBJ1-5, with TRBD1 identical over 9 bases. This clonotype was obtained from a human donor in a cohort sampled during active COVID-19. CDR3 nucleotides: TGTGCCAGCAGCTTTGGACAGGGGCGCAATCAGCCCCAGCATTTT. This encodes CASSFGQGRNQPQHF.